The present TCR beta chain was sequenced within a study of T cells expressing NK-cell markers. The length of the CDR3 is 14 residues. Germline V lookup: CDR1 LGHNA, CDR2 YSLEER. Reanalyzing the 5' RACE reads, TCRdb keeps one entry per CDR3 protein, without DNA. The sample holds about 260,000 distinct CDR3 sequences. The sequencing sample was made of blood T cells: a sorted CD56 or NKG2C T cell subset, CD4+ or CD8+ T cells, or bulk PBMC T cells (not recorded which). This clonotype was obtained from a woman aged 18-70 years in good health. The rearrangement links TRBV4-3 to TRBJ2-5; TCRdb lists TRBD2, though no DNA is available to test this call. CDR3 sequence: CASSREGTQETQYF.